This T cell receptor (beta chain) derives from a study of identical twins. Study-level points and caveats: Sharing of beta out-of-frame sequences by twins showed a weaker excess. Recombination models fit unrelated individuals' TCR alpha sharing but underestimated twins'. The more abundant beta clonotypes in cord blood had fewer insertions, and memory repertoires did not show this.

On this clonotype itself: The antigen is not known.

Per germline, CDR1 LGHDT and CDR2 YNNKEL (reference sequence). With V trimmed by 2 bases and J by 4 bases, 10 bases remained unmatched. The CDR3 has 16 residues. MiXCR, applied by TCRdb to the 5' RACE reads, yields one record per CDR3 protein. The data contain about 530,000 distinct CDR3 sequences, 20% to 25% of them singletons. The same data also contributed to another study, on yellow fever vaccine responses in identical twins.

Sequenced material: CD4+ T cells sorted from blood. The V gene is TRBV3-1, the J gene TRBJ2-5, with 7 nucleotides matching TRBD1. The clonotype was recovered from a young woman in good health. In DNA form, the CDR3 reads TGTGCCAGCAGCCAACCAAAGACAGGGTTGGTAGAGACCCAGTACTTC. It translates to CASSQPKTGLVETQYF.